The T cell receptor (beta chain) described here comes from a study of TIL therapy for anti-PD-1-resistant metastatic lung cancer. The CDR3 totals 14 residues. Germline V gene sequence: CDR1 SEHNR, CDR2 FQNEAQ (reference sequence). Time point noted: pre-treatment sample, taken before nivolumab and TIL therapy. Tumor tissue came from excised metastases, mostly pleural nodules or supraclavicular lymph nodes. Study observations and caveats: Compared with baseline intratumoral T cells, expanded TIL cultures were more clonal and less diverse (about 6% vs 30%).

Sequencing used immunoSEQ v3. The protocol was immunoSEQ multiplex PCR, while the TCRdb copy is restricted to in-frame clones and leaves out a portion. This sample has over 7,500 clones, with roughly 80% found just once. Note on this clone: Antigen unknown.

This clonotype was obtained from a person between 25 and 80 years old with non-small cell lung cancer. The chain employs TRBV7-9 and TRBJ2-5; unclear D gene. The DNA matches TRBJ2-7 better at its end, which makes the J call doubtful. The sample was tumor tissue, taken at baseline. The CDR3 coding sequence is TGTGCCAGCAGCTTATCCGGGCTCTCCTACGAGCAGTACTTC. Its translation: CASSLSGLSYEQYF.